This T cell receptor beta chain is from a study of blood T cell repertoires in COVID-19. Study details: Acute-phase and convalescent COVID-19 samples originated in the United States, Italy and Spain. T cells, B-cell-depleted T cells, or PBMCs provided the cDNA or gDNA that served as material.

In the study's own analysis: Amplifying reference gene primers gave estimates of nucleated cell counts. Sequenced by immunoSEQ multiplex PCR; TCRdb stores in-frame clones only, minus some. V, J and clone size are taken as reported in that table, and D and trimming were inferred from the DNA itself. Of roughly 250,000 clones in the sample, about 80% are singletons; the top ten hold about 4.4%. The CDR3 is 14 residues long. Per germline, CDR1 SGHRS and CDR2 YFSETQ. Trimming left V 2 bases short and J 2 bases short, with 11 bases between. This sequence joins TRBV5-1 and TRBJ2-7; a possible D gene is TRBD2 (6 bases). The specimen sequenced was peripheral blood. The clonotype comes from a man between 50 and 59 years old with active or convalescent COVID-19. The chain's CDR3 is CASSLSGEPYEQYF. In DNA, the CDR3 is TGCGCCAGCAGCTTATCGGGGGAACCCTACGAGCAGTACTTC. Variable domain in full (rest from reference TRBV5-1 and TRBJ2-7): KAGVTQTPRYLIKTRGQQVTLSCSPISGHRSVSWYQQTPGQGLQFLFEYFSETQRNKGNFPGRFSGRQFSNSRSEMNVSTLELGDSALYLCASSLSGEPYEQYFGPGTRLTVT.